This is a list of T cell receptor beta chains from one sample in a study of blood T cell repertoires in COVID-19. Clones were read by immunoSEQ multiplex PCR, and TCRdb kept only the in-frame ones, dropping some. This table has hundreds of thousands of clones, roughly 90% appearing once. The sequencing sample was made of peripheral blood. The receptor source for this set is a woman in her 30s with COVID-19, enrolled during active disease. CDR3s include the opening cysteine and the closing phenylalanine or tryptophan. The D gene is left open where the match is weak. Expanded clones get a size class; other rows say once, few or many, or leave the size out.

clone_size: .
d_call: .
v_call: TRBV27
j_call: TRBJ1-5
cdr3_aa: CASSPYGNQPQHF
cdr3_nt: TGTGCCAGCAGTCCCTATGGCAATCAGCCCCAGCATTTT

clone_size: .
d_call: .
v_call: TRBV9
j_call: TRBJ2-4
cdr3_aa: CASSVGTVTLGSLAKNIQYF
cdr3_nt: TGTGCCAGCAGCGTAGGGACAGTAACCTTGGGGTCCCTAGCCAAAAACATTCAGTACTTC

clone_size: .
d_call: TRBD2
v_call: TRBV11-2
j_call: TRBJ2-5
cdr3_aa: CASSGGLAVQETQYF
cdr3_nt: TGTGCCAGCAGCGGGGGACTAGCGGTCCAAGAGACCCAGTACTTC

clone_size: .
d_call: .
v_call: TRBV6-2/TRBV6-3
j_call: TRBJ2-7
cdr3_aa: CASSYSRGRGEQYF
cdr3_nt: TGTGCCAGCAGTTATAGCAGGGGTCGGGGCGAGCAGTACTTC

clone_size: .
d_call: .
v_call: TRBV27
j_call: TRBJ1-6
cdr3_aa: CASSPWEGKGGSPLHF
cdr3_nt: TGTGCCAGCAGTCCCTGGGAGGGAAAGGGGGGCTCACCCCTCCACTTT

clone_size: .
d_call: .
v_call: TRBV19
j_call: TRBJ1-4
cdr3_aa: CASSAGQNEKLFF
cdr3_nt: TGTGCCAGTAGTGCCGGACAGAATGAAAAACTGTTTTTT

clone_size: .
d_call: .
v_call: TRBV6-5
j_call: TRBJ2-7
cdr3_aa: CASSYSRGHSYEQYF
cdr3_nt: TGTGCCAGCAGTTACTCTCGGGGTCACTCCTACGAGCAGTACTTC

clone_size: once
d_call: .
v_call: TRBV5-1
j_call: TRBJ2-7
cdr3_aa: CASSLGLPYEQYF
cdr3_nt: TGCGCCAGCAGCTTGGGGCTCCCCTACGAGCAGTACTTC

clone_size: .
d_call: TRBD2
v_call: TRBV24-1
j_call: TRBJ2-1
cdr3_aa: CATSDSGLAGGQVSYNEQFF
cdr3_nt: TGTGCCACCAGTGATTCCGGACTAGCGGGAGGGCAGGTCTCCTACAATGAGCAGTTCTTC

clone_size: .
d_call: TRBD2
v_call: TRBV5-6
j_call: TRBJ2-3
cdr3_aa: CASSLGLAAGSTDTQYF
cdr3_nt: TGTGCCAGCAGCTTGGGACTAGCGGCGGGCAGCACAGATACGCAGTATTTT

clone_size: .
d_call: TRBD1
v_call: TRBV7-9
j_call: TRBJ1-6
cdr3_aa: CASSPTGTGYSPLHF
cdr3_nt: TGTGCCAGCAGCCCGACCGGGACAGGTTATTCACCCCTCCACTTT

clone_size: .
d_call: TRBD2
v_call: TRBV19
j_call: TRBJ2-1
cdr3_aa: CASSPTSGVGSQFF
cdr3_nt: TGTGCCAGTAGCCCGACTAGCGGGGTTGGATCGCAGTTCTTC

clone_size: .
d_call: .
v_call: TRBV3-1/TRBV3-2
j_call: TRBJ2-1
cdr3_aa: CASSQNAGNEQFF
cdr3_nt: TGTGCCAGCAGCCAGAACGCAGGGAATGAGCAGTTCTTC

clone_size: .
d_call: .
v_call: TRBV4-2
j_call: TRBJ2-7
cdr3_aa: CASSQASNEQYF
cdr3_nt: TGTGCCAGCAGCCAAGCTAGTAACGAGCAGTACTTC

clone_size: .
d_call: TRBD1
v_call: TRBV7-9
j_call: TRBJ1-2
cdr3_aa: CASSSDRAGYTF
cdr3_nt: TGTGCCAGCAGCTCGGACAGGGCTGGCTACACCTTC

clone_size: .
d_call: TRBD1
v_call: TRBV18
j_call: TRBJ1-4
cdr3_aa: CASSPGRGRDKLFF
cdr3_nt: TGTGCCAGCTCACCAGGCAGGGGGCGCGATAAACTGTTTTTT

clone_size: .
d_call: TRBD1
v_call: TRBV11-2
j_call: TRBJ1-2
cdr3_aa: CASSFWTGGAYGYTF
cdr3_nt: TGTGCCAGCAGCTTCTGGACAGGGGGAGCCTATGGCTACACCTTC

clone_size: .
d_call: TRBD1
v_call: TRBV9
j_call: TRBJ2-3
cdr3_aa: CASSVSRTGTDTQYF
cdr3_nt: TGTGCCAGCAGCGTAAGCCGGACAGGGACAGATACGCAGTATTTT

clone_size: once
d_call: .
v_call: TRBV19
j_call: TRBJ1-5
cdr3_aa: CASSDSAQSQPQHF
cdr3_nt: TGTGCCAGTAGCGACAGTGCGCAATCTCAGCCCCAGCATTTT

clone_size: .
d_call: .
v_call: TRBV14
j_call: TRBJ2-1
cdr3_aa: CASSQELTANEQFF
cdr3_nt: TGTGCCAGCAGCCAAGAGTTGACAGCCAATGAGCAGTTCTTC

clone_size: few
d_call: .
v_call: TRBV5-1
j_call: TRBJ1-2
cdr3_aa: CASSTKETGYTF
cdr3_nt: TGCGCCAGCAGCACGAAGGAGACCGGCTACACCTTC

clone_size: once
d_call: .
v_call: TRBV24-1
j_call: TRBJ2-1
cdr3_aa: CATSDSYEQFF
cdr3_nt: TGTGCCACCAGCGATAGCTATGAGCAGTTCTTC

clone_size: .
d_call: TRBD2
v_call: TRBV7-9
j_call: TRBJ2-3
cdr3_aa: CASSLGGGADTQYF
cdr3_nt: TGTGCCAGCAGCTTAGGCGGGGGGGCGGATACGCAGTATTTT

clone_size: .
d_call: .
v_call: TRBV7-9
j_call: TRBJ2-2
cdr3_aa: CASSLVLVGSGELFF
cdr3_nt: TGTGCCAGCAGCTTAGTACTAGTAGGTTCCGGGGAGCTGTTTTTT

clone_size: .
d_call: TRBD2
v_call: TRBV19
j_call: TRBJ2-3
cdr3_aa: CASSWASGRDTQYF
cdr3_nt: TGTGCCAGTAGTTGGGCTAGCGGGAGGGATACGCAGTATTTT

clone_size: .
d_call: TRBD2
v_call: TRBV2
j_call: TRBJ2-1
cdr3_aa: CASILTSDIYNEQFF
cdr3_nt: TGTGCCAGCATTCTCACTAGCGATATCTACAATGAGCAGTTCTTC

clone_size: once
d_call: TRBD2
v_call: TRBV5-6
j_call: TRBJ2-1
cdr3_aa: CASSFQLAGDTIYNEQFF
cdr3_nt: TGTGCCAGCAGCTTCCAACTAGCGGGGGATACCATCTACAATGAGCAGTTCTTC

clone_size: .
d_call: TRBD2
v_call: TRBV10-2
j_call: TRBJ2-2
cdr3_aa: CASTGTSAGELFF
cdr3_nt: TGCGCCAGCACTGGGACTAGCGCCGGGGAGCTGTTTTTT

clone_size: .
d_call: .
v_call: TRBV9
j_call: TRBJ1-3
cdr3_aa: CASSVATGLDTIYF
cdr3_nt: TGTGCCAGCAGCGTAGCTACAGGGTTGGACACCATATATTTT

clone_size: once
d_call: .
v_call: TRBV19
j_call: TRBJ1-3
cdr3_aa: CASSPDGGSGNTIYF
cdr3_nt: TGTGCCAGTAGCCCTGACGGGGGCTCTGGAAACACCATATATTTT

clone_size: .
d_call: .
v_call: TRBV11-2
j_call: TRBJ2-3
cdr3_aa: CASSYPAGNTDTQYF
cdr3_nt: TGTGCCAGCAGCTACCCAGCGGGTAACACAGATACGCAGTATTTT

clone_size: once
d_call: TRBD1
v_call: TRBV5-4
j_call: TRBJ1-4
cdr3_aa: CASSPDRGAGHEKLFF
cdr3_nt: TGTGCCAGCAGCCCGGACAGGGGGGCGGGTCATGAAAAACTGTTTTTT

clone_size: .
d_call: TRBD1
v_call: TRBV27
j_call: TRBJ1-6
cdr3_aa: CASNSPGQGTSPLHF
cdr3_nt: TGTGCCAGCAACTCCCCGGGACAGGGTACTTCACCCCTCCACTTT

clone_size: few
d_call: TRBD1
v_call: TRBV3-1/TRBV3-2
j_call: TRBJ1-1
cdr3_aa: CASSQEGTGYTEAFF
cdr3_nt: TGTGCCAGCAGCCAAGAGGGGACAGGGTACACTGAAGCTTTCTTT

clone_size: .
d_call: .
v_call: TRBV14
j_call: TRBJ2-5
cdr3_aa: CASSPHRAGLFRQETQYF
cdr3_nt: TGTGCCAGCAGCCCGCACAGGGCGGGTTTGTTTCGGCAAGAGACCCAGTACTTC

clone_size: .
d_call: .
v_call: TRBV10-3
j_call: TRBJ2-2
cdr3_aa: CAISGQAGPTGELFF
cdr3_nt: TGTGCCATCAGTGGTCAGGCAGGGCCCACCGGGGAGCTGTTTTTT

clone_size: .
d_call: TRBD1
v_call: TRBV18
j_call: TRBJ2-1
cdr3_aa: CASSPEGQPYNEQFF
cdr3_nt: TGTGCCAGCTCACCTGAGGGACAGCCCTACAATGAGCAGTTCTTC

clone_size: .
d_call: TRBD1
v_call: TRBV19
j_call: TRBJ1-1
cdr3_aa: CASRRSGGPLTEAFF
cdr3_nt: TGTGCCAGTAGAAGGTCAGGGGGTCCCCTCACTGAAGCTTTCTTT

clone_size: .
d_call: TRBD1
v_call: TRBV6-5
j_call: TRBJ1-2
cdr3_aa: CASRGGQTYGYTF
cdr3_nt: TGTGCCAGCAGGGGGGGACAGACGTATGGCTACACCTTC

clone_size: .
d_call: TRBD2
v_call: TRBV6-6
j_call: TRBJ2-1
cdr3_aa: CASRDSGSTYNEQFF
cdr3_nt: TGTGCCAGCAGGGATAGCGGGAGCACCTACAATGAGCAGTTCTTC

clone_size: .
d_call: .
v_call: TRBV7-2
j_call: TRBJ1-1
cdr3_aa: CASSLEIVRGNTEAFF
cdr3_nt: TGTGCCAGCAGCTTAGAAATTGTGAGAGGGAACACTGAAGCTTTCTTT

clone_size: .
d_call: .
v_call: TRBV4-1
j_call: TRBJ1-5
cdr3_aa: CASSRETDSNQPQHF
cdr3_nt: TGCGCCAGCAGCCGAGAGACAGATAGCAATCAGCCCCAGCATTTT

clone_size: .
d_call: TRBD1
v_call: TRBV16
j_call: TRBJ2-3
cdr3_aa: CASRQGAGDTQYF
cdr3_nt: TGTGCCAGCAGACAGGGGGCAGGGGATACGCAGTATTTT

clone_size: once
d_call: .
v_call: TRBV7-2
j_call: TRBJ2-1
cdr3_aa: CASSSSLGGGNEQFF
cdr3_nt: TGTGCCAGCAGCTCCTCCCTGGGGGGTGGTAATGAGCAGTTCTTC

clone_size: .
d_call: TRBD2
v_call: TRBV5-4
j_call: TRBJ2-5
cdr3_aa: CASSSSGGNQETQYF
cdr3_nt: TGTGCCAGCAGTTCTAGCGGGGGGAACCAAGAGACCCAGTACTTC

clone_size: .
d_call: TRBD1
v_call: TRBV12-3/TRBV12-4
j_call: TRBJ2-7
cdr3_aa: CASKAGTGNEQYF
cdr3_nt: TGTGCCAGCAAAGCCGGGACAGGAAACGAGCAGTACTTC

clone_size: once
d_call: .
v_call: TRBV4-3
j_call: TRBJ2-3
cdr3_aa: CASSQDPPSGLSTDTQYF
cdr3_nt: TGCGCCAGCAGCCAAGATCCCCCCAGCGGGCTCAGCACAGATACGCAGTATTTT

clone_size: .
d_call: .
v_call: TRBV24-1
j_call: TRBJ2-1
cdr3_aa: CATSDPRLGAVDEQFF
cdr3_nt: TGTGCCACCAGTGACCCCAGACTCGGAGCAGTTGATGAGCAGTTCTTC

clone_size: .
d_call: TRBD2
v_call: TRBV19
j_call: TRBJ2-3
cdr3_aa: CASSIRTSGSFTDTQYF
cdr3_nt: TGTGCCAGTAGTATTCGGACTAGCGGGAGCTTCACAGATACGCAGTATTTT

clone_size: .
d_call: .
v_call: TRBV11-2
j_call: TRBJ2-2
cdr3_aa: CASRWKGFQNTGELFF
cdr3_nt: TGTGCCAGCAGATGGAAGGGGTTCCAGAACACCGGGGAGCTGTTTTTT